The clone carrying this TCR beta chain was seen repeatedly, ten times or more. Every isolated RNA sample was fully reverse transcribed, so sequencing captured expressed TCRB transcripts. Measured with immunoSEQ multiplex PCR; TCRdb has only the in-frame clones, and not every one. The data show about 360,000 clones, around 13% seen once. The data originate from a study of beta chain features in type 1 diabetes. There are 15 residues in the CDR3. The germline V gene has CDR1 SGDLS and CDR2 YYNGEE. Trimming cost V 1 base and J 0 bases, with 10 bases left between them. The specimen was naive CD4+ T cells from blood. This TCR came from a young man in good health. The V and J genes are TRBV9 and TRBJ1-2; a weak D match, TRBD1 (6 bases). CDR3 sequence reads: CASSVMAGANYGYTF. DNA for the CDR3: TGTGCCAGCAGCGTAATGGCAGGGGCTAACTATGGCTACACCTTC.